Here is one TCR beta chain with its context. There are 15 residues in the CDR3. Trimming at V came to 6 bases and at J to 2 bases, leaving 9 bases not matched to a gene. The germline V gene encodes CDR1 SGHTA and CDR2 FQGTGA. The record originates from a study of blood T cell repertoires in COVID-19. Measured with immunoSEQ multiplex PCR; TCRdb has only the in-frame clones, and not every one. The table has around 370,000 clones, 88% seen once. The sample was PBMCs or T cells enriched from blood (not recorded which). V is TRBV7-3 and J is TRBJ1-1, with 7 bases matching TRBD1. This TCR was recovered from a young woman who had recovered from COVID-19. In DNA form, the CDR3 reads TGTGCCAGCAGACCAACCGGGACAGACAACACTGAAGCTTTCTTT. Residues: CASRPTGTDNTEAFF.